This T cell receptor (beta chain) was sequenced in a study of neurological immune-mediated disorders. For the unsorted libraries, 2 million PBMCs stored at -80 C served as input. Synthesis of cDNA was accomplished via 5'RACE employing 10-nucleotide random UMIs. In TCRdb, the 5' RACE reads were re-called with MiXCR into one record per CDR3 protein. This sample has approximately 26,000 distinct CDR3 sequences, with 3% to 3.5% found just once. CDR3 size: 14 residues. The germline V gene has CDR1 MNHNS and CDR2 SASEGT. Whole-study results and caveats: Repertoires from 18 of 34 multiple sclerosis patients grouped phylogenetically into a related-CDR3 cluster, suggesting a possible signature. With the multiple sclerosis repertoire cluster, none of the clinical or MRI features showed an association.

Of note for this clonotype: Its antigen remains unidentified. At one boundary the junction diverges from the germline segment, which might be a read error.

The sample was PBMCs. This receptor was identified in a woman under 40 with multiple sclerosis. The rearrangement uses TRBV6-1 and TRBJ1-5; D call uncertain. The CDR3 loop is CASSGGISGQPQNF. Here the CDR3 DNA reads TGTGCCAGCAGTGGAGGCATTTCGGGTCAGCCCCAGAATTTT.